This TCR beta chain was profiled in a study of blood T cell repertoires in COVID-19. Study-wide context: Some COVID-19 samples were acute and others convalescent; all came from the United States, Italy and Spain. From T cells, B-cell-depleted T cells, or PBMCs came the material, which was cDNA or gDNA.

Cohorts were assigned according to the clinical history that participants reported. The V end lost 8 bases, the J end lost 0 bases, and 8 bases lay between the germline ends. CDR1 is MNHEY, CDR2 SMNVEV, per germline (reference sequence). This CDR3 is built from 13 residues. In the original workflow: Nucleated cell counts were estimated from reference gene primer amplification. Profiling relied on immunoSEQ multiplex PCR, and the TCRdb table lists in-frame clones only, not all of them. The V and J calls and the clone size are those of that table, but D and trimming were determined from the DNA. The sample comprises some 250,000 clones, roughly 91% of which are singletons, and around 4% rests with the top ten.

V and J are TRBV27 and TRBJ2-4; tentatively, D is TRBD1 (5 bases). The sequenced sample was PBMCs or T cells enriched from blood (not recorded which). The TCR was taken from a woman in her twenties or thirties with acute COVID-19. This chain's CDR3 is CASPTVAKNIQYF. The CDR3 region has the DNA TGTGCCAGCCCGACAGTAGCCAAAAACATTCAGTACTTC.